The count of the clone carrying this TCR beta chain is one. The antigen remains undetermined. Researchers ran the PCR with 60 Vbeta and 13 Jbeta primers. Using immunoSEQ multiplex PCR, the repertoire was profiled, and TCRdb retains in-frame clones only, with some absent. The table includes about 130,000 clones, about 68% detected once. This sample stems from a study of cytomegalovirus exposure and HLA in healthy donors. Study context: Within an early data release were about 85 million unique TCRs drawn from HLA-typed donors. Researchers found that approximately 85% of 350 to 500 genotyped donors fell within the Caucasian-associated ancestry cluster.

V gave up 5 bases and J gave up 7 bases; unmatched junction bases: 4. There are 13 residues in the CDR3. The V gene's germline CDR1 is MDHEN and CDR2 SYDVKM. Study results and caveats: Researchers had no immune exposure information except CMV serostatus available. Analysis was carried out at a later point, and it linked a missense DCLRE1C variant to TCR beta V- and J-gene trimming.

This sequence joins TRBV28 and TRBJ1-4; TRBD1 agrees at 7 bases. The sample taken for sequencing was PBMCs. This sequence originates from a man between 40 and 49 years old in good health and CMV-seropositive. In DNA, the CDR3 is TGTGCCAGCAGTCTAGGACAGGCTGAAAAACTGTTTTTT. This gives the protein CASSLGQAEKLFF.